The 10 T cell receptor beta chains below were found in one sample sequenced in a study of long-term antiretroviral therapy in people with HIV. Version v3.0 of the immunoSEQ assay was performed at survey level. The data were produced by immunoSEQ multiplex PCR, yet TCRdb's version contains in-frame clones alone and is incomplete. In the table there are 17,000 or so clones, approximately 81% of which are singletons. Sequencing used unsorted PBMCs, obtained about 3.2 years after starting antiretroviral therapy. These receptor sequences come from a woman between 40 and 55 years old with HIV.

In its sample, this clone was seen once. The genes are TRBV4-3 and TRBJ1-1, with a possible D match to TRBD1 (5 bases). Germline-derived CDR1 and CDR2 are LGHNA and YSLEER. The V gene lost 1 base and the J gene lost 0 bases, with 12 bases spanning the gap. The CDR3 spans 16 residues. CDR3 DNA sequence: TGCGCCAGCAGCCAAGCCCGACAGCTGCTGAACACTGAAGCTTTCTTT. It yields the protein CASSQARQLLNTEAFF.

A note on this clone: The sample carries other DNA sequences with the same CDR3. In DNA form, the CDR3 reads TGCGCCAGCAGCCCCGGGACTGGATACAATGAGCAGTTCTTC. Translated: CASSPGTGYNEQFF. This sequence joins TRBV5-1 and TRBJ2-1; D might be TRBD2 (6 bases). Trimming shortened V by 4 bases and J by 4 bases, and 12 bases separated the two germline ends. Germline CDR1 and CDR2: SGHRS and YFSETQ. CDR3 length equals 14 residues.

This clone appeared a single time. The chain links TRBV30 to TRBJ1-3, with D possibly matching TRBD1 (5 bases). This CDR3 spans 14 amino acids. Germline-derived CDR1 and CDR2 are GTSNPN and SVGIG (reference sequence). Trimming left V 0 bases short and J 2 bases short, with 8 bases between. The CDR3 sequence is CAWSVGTPGNTIYF. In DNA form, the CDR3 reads TGTGCCTGGAGTGTTGGGACCCCTGGAAACACCATATATTTT. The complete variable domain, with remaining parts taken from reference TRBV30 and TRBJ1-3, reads SQTIHQWPATLVQPVGSPLSLECTVEGTSNPNLYWYRQAAGRGLQLLFYSVGIGQISSEVPQNLSASRPQDRQFILSSKKLLLSDSGFYLCAWSVGTPGNTIYFGEGSWLTVV.

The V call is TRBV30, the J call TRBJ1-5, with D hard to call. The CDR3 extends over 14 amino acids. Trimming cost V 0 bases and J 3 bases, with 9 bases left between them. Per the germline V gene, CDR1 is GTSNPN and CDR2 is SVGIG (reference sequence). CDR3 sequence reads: CAWSVMDTNQPQHF. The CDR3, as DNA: TGTGCCTGGAGTGTAATGGATACCAATCAGCCCCAGCATTTT.

The CDR3 sequence: CASSLSTYGNTEAFF. The DNA for the CDR3 is TGCGCCAGCAGCTTGAGTACGTACGGGAACACTGAAGCTTTCTTT. This rearrangement joins TRBV5-1 to TRBJ1-1; no clear D gene. Per the germline V gene, CDR1 is SGHRS and CDR2 is YFSETQ. The CDR3 is 15 residues long. Deletions cut 1 base from V and 1 base from J, with 11 bases between.

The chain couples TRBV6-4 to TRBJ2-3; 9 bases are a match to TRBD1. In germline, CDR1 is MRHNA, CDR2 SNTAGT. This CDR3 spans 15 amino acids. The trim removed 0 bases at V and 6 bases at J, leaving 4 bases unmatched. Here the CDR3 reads CASSDSDRGPDTQYF. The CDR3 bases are TGTGCCAGCAGTGACTCGGACAGGGGTCCGGATACGCAGTATTTT.

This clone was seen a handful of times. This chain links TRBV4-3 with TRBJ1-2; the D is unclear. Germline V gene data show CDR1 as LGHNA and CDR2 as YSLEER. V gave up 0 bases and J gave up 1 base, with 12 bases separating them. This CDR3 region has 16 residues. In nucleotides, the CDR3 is TGCGCCAGCAGCCAAGAGGTCCAGACACTTAACTATGGCTACACCTTC. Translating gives CASSQEVQTLNYGYTF.

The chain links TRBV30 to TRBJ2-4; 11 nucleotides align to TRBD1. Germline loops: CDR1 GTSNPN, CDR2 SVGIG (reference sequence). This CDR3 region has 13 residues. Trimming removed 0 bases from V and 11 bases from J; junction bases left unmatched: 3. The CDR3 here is CAWSVGTGGVQYF. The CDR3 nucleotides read TGTGCCTGGAGTGTAGGGACAGGGGGGGTTCAGTACTTC.

CDR3 loop: CASSPRTGELFF. For the CDR3, the DNA is TGCGCCAGCAGCCCGCGCACCGGGGAGCTGTTTTTT. This chain joins TRBV4-3 and TRBJ2-2; D remains unclear. The CDR3 is 12 residues long. Trimming took 4 bases from V and 4 from J, leaving 4 bases between them. Germline V CDR1 and CDR2: LGHNA, YSLEER.

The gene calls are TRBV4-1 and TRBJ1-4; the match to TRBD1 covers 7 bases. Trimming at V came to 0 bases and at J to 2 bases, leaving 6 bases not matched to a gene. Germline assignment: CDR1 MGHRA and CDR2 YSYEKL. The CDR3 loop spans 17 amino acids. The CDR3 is CASSQEPGTATNEKLFF. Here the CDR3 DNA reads TGCGCCAGCAGCCAAGAACCCGGGACAGCGACTAATGAAAAACTGTTTTTT.